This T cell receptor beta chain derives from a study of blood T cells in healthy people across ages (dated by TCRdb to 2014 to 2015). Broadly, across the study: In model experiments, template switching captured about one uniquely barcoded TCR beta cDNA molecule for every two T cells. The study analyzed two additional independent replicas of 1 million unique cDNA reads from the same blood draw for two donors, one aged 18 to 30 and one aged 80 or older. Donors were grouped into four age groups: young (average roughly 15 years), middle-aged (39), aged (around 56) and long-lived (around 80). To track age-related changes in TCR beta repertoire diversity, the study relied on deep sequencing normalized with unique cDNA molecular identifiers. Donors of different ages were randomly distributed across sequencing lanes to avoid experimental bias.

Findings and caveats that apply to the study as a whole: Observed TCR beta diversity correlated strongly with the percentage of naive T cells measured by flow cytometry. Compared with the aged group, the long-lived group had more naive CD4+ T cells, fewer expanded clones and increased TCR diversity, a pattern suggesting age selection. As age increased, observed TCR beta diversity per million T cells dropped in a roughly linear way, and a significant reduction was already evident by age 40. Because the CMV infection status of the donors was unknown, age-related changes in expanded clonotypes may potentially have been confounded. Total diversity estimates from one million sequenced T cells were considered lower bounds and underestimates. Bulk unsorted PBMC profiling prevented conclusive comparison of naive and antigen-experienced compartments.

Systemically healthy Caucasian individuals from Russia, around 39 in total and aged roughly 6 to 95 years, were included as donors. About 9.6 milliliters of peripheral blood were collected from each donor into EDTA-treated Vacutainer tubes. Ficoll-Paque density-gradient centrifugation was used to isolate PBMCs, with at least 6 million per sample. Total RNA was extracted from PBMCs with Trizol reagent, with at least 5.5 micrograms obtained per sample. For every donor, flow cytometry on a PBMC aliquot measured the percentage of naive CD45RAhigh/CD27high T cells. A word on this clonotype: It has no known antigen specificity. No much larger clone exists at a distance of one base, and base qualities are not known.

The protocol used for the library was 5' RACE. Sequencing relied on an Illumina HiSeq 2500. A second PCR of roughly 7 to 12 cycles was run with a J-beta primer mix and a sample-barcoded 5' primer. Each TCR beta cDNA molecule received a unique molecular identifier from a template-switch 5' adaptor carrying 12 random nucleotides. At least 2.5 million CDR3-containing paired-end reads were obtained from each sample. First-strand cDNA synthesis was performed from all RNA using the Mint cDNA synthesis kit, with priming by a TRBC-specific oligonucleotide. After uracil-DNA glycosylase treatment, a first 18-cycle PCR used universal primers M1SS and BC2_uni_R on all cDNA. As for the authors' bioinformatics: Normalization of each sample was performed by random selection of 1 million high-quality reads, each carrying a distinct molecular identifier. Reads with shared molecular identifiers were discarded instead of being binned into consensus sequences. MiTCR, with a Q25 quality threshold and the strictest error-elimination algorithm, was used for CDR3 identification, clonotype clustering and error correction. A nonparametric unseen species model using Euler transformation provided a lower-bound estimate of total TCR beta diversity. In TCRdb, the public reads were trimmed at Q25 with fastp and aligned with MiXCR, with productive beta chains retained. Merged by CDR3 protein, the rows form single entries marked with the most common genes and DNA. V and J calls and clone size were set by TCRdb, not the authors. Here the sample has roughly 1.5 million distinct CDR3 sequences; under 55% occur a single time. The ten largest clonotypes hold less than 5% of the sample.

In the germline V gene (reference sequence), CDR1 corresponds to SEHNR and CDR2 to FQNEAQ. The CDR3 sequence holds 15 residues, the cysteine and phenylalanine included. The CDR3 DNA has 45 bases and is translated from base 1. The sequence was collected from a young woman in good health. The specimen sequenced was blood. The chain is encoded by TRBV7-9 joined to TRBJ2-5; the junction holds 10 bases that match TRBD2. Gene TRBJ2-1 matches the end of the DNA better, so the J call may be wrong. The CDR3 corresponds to CASRLAGATQETQFF. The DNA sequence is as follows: TGTGCCAGCAGGCTAGCGGGGGCCACCCAAGAGACCCAGTTCTTC.